This is a list of T cell receptor beta chains from one sample in a study of cytomegalovirus exposure and HLA in healthy donors. Profiling relied on immunoSEQ multiplex PCR, and the TCRdb table lists in-frame clones only, not all of them. The sample's table shows under 200,000 clones. The sample consisted of PBMCs. The receptors derive from a man aged 30-40 years in good health and CMV-seronegative. Both conserved end residues are part of each CDR3. Each record gives: V gene, D gene, J gene, CDR3 DNA, CDR3 protein. The D gene is left open where the match is weak.

>TRBV25-1|.|TRBJ2-2
TGTGCCAGCAGCGTCTCCGGGACTGGCGGGGAGCTGTTTTTT
CASSVSGTGGELFF
>TRBV12-5|.|TRBJ2-5
TGTGCTAGTGGTTTGAGGCAGGGGATTGGGGAGACCCAGTACTTC
CASGLRQGIGETQYF
>TRBV6-6|TRBD2|TRBJ2-2
TGTGCCAGCAGTCTAGCGGGATATACCGGGGAGCTGTTTTTT
CASSLAGYTGELFF
>TRBV19|.|TRBJ1-5
TGTGCCAGTAGCGACAGGAGTCGTACGTGGCCCCAGCATTTT
CASSDRSRTWPQHF
>TRBV7-2|TRBD1|TRBJ1-1
TGTGCCAGCAGCAATAGGGAGGGACAGGGGGATACTGAAGCTTTCTTT
CASSNREGQGDTEAFF
>TRBV4-3|TRBD1|TRBJ2-7
TGCGCCAGCAGCCGCACTACACAGGGGGCCGGCGAGCAGTACTTC
CASSRTTQGAGEQYF
>TRBV30|.|TRBJ1-2
TGTGCCTGGAGTGTGGGAGCTAGGGGCTACACCTTC
CAWSVGARGYTF
>TRBV7-2|.|TRBJ1-4
TGTGCCAGCAGCTTGTTCCTGGGCTTAGGGGGTGAAAAACTGTTTTTT
CASSLFLGLGGEKLFF
>TRBV28|.|TRBJ2-2
TGTGCCAGCAAGAGGCACACCGGGGAGCTGTTTTTT
CASKRHTGELFF
>TRBV7-9|.|TRBJ2-3
TGTGCCAGCAGCCCCCCAGCGGGCCGAAGCACAGATACGCAGTATTTT
CASSPPAGRSTDTQYF
>TRBV7-6|.|TRBJ2-7
TGTGCCAGCAGCTTAGCAGTTGGTGACTTCTCACCTCCCTACGAGCAGTACTTC
CASSLAVGDFSPPYEQYF
>TRBV28|.|TRBJ1-5
TGTGCCAGCAGTTTACCAGGGGGCAATCAGCCCCAGCATTTT
CASSLPGGNQPQHF
>TRBV6-1|.|TRBJ2-7
TGTGCCAGCAGTGAAGGGGGGGTTACCTACGAGCAGTACTTC
CASSEGGVTYEQYF
>TRBV7-8|.|TRBJ2-7
TGTGCCAGCAGCTTGGGCCAGGGGAGCTCCTACGAGCAGTACTTC
CASSLGQGSSYEQYF
>TRBV19|.|TRBJ2-7
TGTGCCAGTAGTGTCCTAGGGGGGGCGGACGAGCAGTACTTC
CASSVLGGADEQYF
>TRBV5-6|TRBD1|TRBJ1-2
TGTGCCAGCAGCTCCGGGACAGGGCCCTATGGCTACACCTTC
CASSSGTGPYGYTF
>TRBV5-6|.|TRBJ2-5
TGTGCCAGCAGCCCTTACAGGAAAGAGACCCAGTACTTC
CASSPYRKETQYF
>TRBV19|.|TRBJ2-3
TGTGCCAGTAGTCTTGACAGATCTAGCACAGATACGCAGTATTTT
CASSLDRSSTDTQYF
>TRBV2|.|TRBJ1-1
TGTGCCAGCAGTAACCGTGGGGGGGACACTGAAGCTTTCTTT
CASSNRGGDTEAFF
>TRBV4-1|.|TRBJ2-1
TGCGCCAGCAGCCAAGAGTTCAGGGGCGACCCCTCCTACAATGAGCAGTTCTTC
CASSQEFRGDPSYNEQFF
>TRBV14|TRBD2|TRBJ2-5
TGTGCCAGCAGCCAGTCGGGTGGACTAGCGGGAAAGTTATACTTC
CASSQSGGLAGKLYF
>TRBV7-2|.|TRBJ1-1
TGTGCCAGCAGCACCCCATCAGGGTTGACTGAAGCTTTCTTT
CASSTPSGLTEAFF
>TRBV19|TRBD1|TRBJ1-2
TGTGCCAGTAGCGCCGGGACAGCTAACTATGGCTACACCTTC
CASSAGTANYGYTF
>TRBV25-1|TRBD1|TRBJ1-1
TGTGCCAGCAGTCGGGACAGGGCCGGAGCTTTCTTT
CASSRDRAGAFF
>TRBV11-2|TRBD1|TRBJ2-7
TGTGCCAGCAGCTACGGGGCAGGGGGCTATTACGAGCAGTACTTC
CASSYGAGGYYEQYF
>TRBV18|TRBD1|TRBJ2-5
TGTGCCAGCTCATGGGGACAGATGCAAGAGACCCAGTACTTC
CASSWGQMQETQYF
>TRBV5-1|.|TRBJ2-1
TGCGCCAGCAGCGTCTTAGGGAGGTCGGGCAATGAGCAGTTCTTC
CASSVLGRSGNEQFF
>TRBV7-9|TRBD2|TRBJ2-1
TGTGCCAGCAGCGTCTCCGGGACTACAAATGAGCAGTTCTTC
CASSVSGTTNEQFF
>TRBV7-8|TRBD2|TRBJ2-2
TGTGCCAGCAGCCCAGTAGGCGGGAGGGGAGCCGGGGAGCTGTTTTTT
CASSPVGGRGAGELFF
>TRBV7-2|.|TRBJ2-1
TGTGCCAGCAGCTTAGAGGAGATCTTTGAGCAGTTCTTC
CASSLEEIFEQFF
>TRBV5-4|.|TRBJ2-7
TGTGCCAGCAGCTTCTCCACAGGGCAGAACTACGAGCAGTACTTC
CASSFSTGQNYEQYF
>TRBV2|TRBD2|TRBJ2-2
TGTGCCAGCAATAAAGGGGGCGGGAGGGCCATAATCACCGGGGAGCTGTTTTTT
CASNKGGGRAIITGELFF
>TRBV10-1|TRBD2|TRBJ2-1
TGCGCCAGCAGTGAACGGGTTTTAGCGGGAGCTTCCTACAATGAGCAGTTCTTC
CASSERVLAGASYNEQFF
>TRBV5-1|.|TRBJ2-5
TGCGCCAGCAGCTTGGGTACGGGGGGCGGTGAGACCCAGTACTTC
CASSLGTGGGETQYF
>TRBV6-5|.|TRBJ1-1
TGTGCCAGCAGGGGACAACAAAGCCGGGGGGGAGCTTTCTTT
CASRGQQSRGGAFF
>TRBV6-5|.|TRBJ1-1
TGTGCCAGCAGTCTGCAGGGTTGGCCTGAAGCTTTCTTT
CASSLQGWPEAFF
>TRBV29-1|TRBD1|TRBJ1-1
TGCAGCGTCGCCCAGGGGGCTTTAGGAACTGAAGCTTTCTTT
CSVAQGALGTEAFF
>TRBV5-1|.|TRBJ2-4
TGCGCCAGCAGCCCGTTGGGGGCTAAAAACATTCAGTACTTC
CASSPLGAKNIQYF
>TRBV14|.|TRBJ2-3
TGTGCCAGCAGCCGCGTGGGCCGCACAGATACGCAGTATTTT
CASSRVGRTDTQYF
>TRBV5-1|TRBD1|TRBJ2-1
TGCGCCAGCAGCTTGGCCGTGGGACAGGGTTGGGGTGAGCAGTTCTTC
CASSLAVGQGWGEQFF
>TRBV5-1|.|TRBJ1-2
TGCGCCAGCAGCCACCCGGGGGAGGCCGTAAATGGCTACACCTTC
CASSHPGEAVNGYTF
>TRBV28|TRBD1|TRBJ1-4
TGTGCCAGCAGTTTATGGGGACAGGGGTGGGTGTTTTTT
CASSLWGQGWVFF
>TRBV5-1|TRBD1|TRBJ1-5
TGCGCCAGCAGCGTGGGACAGGGAGGAAGTGGACAGCCCCAGCATTTT
CASSVGQGGSGQPQHF
>TRBV15|TRBD1|TRBJ2-3
TGTGCCACCAGTCGGGACAGGGGACCAGATACGCAGTATTTT
CATSRDRGPDTQYF
>TRBV29-1|TRBD1|TRBJ1-2
TGCAGCGTTTATACAGGGGGCTTTTGGGATGGCTACACCTTC
CSVYTGGFWDGYTF
>TRBV10-1|.|TRBJ1-2
TGCGCCAGCCCTACGTTCTCCCCCTCCCTTACCTTC
CASPTFSPSLTF
>TRBV7-2|TRBD2|TRBJ2-7
TGTGCCAGCAGCTTAGAGGGCCTAGCGGGAGGGGTTGGTCGCGAGCAGTACTTC
CASSLEGLAGGVGREQYF
>TRBV14|.|TRBJ1-2
TGTGCCAGCAGCCCGAGACAGATTCCCCGAGATGGCTACACCTTC
CASSPRQIPRDGYTF
>TRBV11-2|TRBD1|TRBJ1-4
TGTGCCAGCAGCTTGAGACAGGGGGCCGAAAATGAAAAACTGTTTTTT
CASSLRQGAENEKLFF
>TRBV19|TRBD1|TRBJ1-1
TGTGCCAGTACACAGGGGAGAGACACTGAAGCTTTCTTT
CASTQGRDTEAFF
>TRBV11-1|.|TRBJ2-7
TGTGCCAGCAGCTTAGGGCTGGCCGACTACGAGCAGTACTTC
CASSLGLADYEQYF
>TRBV4-3|TRBD1|TRBJ1-5
TGCGCCAGCAGCCAAAGCCCGGGACAGGGGAATCAGCCCCAGCATTTT
CASSQSPGQGNQPQHF
>TRBV11-2|.|TRBJ2-2
TGTGCCAGCAGCCTTGACAGGCCAAACACCGGGGAGCTGTTTTTT
CASSLDRPNTGELFF
>TRBV7-2|.|TRBJ1-2
TGTGCCAGCAGCTTACTCCAGACACACTATGGCTACACCTTC
CASSLLQTHYGYTF